These 16 T cell receptor beta chains originate from one sample sequenced in a study of CD8 T cells in Susac syndrome (dated by TCRdb to the late 2010s). Library construction relied on the immunoSEQ multiplex PCR assay. RNA was extracted using the RNeasy kit, and roughly 0.5 to 1 microgram was reverse transcribed with random hexamers. In-frame beta chains were kept once TCRdb had trimmed the public reads at Q25 with fastp and called clones with MiXCR. Every entry covers one CDR3 protein and lists the most common genes and DNA from its rows. This sample gives tens of thousands of distinct CDR3 sequences in total; 95% to 96% of them show up just once. The ten largest account for 0.62% of the sample. Sequenced material: CD8+ T cells from PBMCs. These receptors all come from a human donor with Susac syndrome.

This chain joins TRBV27 and TRBJ1-5, with a tentative D call TRBD1 (5 bases). Germline lookup yields CDR1 MNHEY and CDR2 SMNVEV (reference sequence). The V end was cut by 5 bases, the J end by 1 base, with 9 bases between. This CDR3 contains 14 residues. The DNA of the CDR3 is TGTGCCAGCAGTGAGTGGGGGAGCAATCAGCCCCAGCATTTT. It encodes CASSEWGSNQPQHF.

The V gene is TRBV20-1, the J gene TRBJ1-6, with D uncertain. The CDR3 runs 15 residues. Deletions cut 6 bases from V and 7 bases from J, with 19 bases between. From germline, CDR1 is DFQATT and CDR2 SNEGSKA (reference sequence). The CDR3 DNA is TGCAGTGCCCCCTCTCCCCTCGGAGACAATTCACCCCTCCACTTT. As protein: CSAPSPLGDNSPLHF.

The gene calls are TRBV20-1 and TRBJ2-3, with TRBD1 identical over 7 bases. This CDR3 comprises 14 residues. V lost 0 bases, J lost 5 bases, and 5 bases stayed unmatched. The germline V gene encodes CDR1 DFQATT and CDR2 SNEGSKA (reference sequence). The CDR3 is CSARDEAGGDTQYF. CDR3 DNA sequence: TGCAGTGCTAGAGATGAGGCAGGGGGAGATACGCAGTATTTT.

The chain couples TRBV6-2 or TRBV6-3 to TRBJ2-5; 11 nucleotides align to TRBD2. This CDR3 is built from 24 residues. Germline CDR1 and CDR2: MNHEY and SVGEGT. V lost 0 bases to trimming and J lost 7 bases; unmatched junction nucleotides: 31. In DNA form, the CDR3 reads TGTGCCAGCAGTTACTCGATCGGGTCCGGGACCGGGACTAGCGGCCACCAATCCCTCAGGACCCAGTACTTC. Translation gives CASSYSIGSGTGTSGHQSLRTQYF.

This clonotype was recorded a few times. CDR3 region: CASSQTDTQYF. The CDR3, as DNA: TGTGCCAGCAGCCAGACAGATACGCAGTATTTT. This chain joins TRBV9 and TRBJ2-3; D call uncertain. The CDR3 is 11 amino acids. V lost 4 bases and J lost 3, with 3 bases in between. Germline CDR1 is SGDLS and CDR2 is YYNGEE.

V gene TRBV6-2 or TRBV6-3 combines with J gene TRBJ1-2; tentatively, D is TRBD1 (5 bases). The V end was cut by 6 bases, the J end by 2 bases, with 22 bases between. Looked up from germline, CDR1 is MNHEY and CDR2 is SVGEGT. This CDR3 comprises 17 residues. As DNA, the CDR3 is TGTGCCAGCAGAATACGAGTGGGGCGCATCGGAAACTATGGCTACACCTTC. The encoded protein is CASRIRVGRIGNYGYTF.

The genes are TRBV25-1 and TRBJ1-6; maybe TRBD1 (5 bases). Per the germline V gene, CDR1 is MGHDK and CDR2 is SYGVNS. The V end lost 5 bases, the J end lost 7 bases, and 15 bases lay between the germline ends. The CDR3 consists of 15 residues. CDR3 in amino acids: CASSPSYPGNSPLHF. The CDR3 coding sequence is TGTGCCAGCAGTCCCTCGTATCCAGGGAATTCACCCCTCCACTTT.

This chain connects TRBV11-2 to TRBJ1-5; D remains ambiguous. The CDR3 totals 13 residues. Germline values: CDR1 SGHAT, CDR2 FQNNGV. The germline V and J ends were trimmed by 0 bases and 7 bases, with 7 bases remaining between them. CDR3 in amino acids: CASSLDTGQPQHF. Here the CDR3 DNA reads TGTGCCAGCAGCTTAGATACCGGCCAGCCCCAGCATTTT.

This clonotype was found once. The chain links TRBV3-1 to TRBJ1-1; D remains ambiguous. Trimming shortened V by 4 bases and J by 8 bases, and 11 bases separated the two germline ends. CDR1 LGHDT and CDR2 YNNKEL come from the germline V gene (reference sequence). The CDR3 runs 12 residues. CDR3 protein: CASSREDSEAFF. The CDR3 DNA is TGTGCCAGCAGCCGAGAGGACTCCGAAGCTTTCTTT.

The CDR3 sequence: CASSMGVDTQYF. CDR3 nucleotides: TGTGCCAGCAGCATGGGGGTAGATACGCAGTATTTT. The V and J genes are TRBV27 and TRBJ2-3; D is perhaps TRBD1 or TRBD2 (5 bases each). Germline V gene lookup returns CDR1 MNHEY and CDR2 SMNVEV (reference sequence). The CDR3 contains 12 residues. The V and J ends lost 6 bases and 5 bases respectively, with 9 bases between them.

The gene calls are TRBV24-1 and TRBJ1-2; the D is unclear. Trimming took off 4 bases at V and 5 bases at J, with 10 bases between the two ends. The CDR3 length is 13 residues. Germline V gives CDR1 KGHDR, CDR2 SFDVKD. The CDR3 sequence: CATSEAGFYGYTF. As DNA, the CDR3 is TGTGCCACCAGTGAGGCGGGATTTTATGGCTACACCTTC.

This chain uses TRBV28 with TRBJ1-5; 9 bases agree with TRBD1. Germline CDR1 and CDR2: MDHEN and SYDVKM. The length of the CDR3 is 10 residues. CDR3 nucleotides: TGTGGGACAGGGGATCTGCCCCAGCATTTT. It encodes CGTGDLPQHF. The full variable domain, its missing parts supplied by reference TRBV28 and TRBJ1-5, is DVKVTQSSRYLVKRTGEKVFLECVQDMDHENMFWYRQDPGLGLRLIYFSYDVKMKEKGDIPEGYSVSREKKERFSLILESASTNQTSMYLCGTGDLPQHFGDGTRLSIL.

The V gene is TRBV19, the J gene TRBJ2-1; D is ambiguous. Germline V gene lookup returns CDR1 LNHDA and CDR2 SQIVND (reference sequence). Trimming left V 1 base short and J 8 bases short, with 3 bases between. CDR3 length: 11 residues. The CDR3 sequence is CASSIVHEQFF. In DNA form, the CDR3 reads TGTGCCAGTAGTATAGTCCATGAGCAGTTCTTC.

This chain joins TRBV12-3 or TRBV12-4 and TRBJ2-5; no definite D call. The CDR3 totals 11 residues. The V end lost 8 bases, the J end lost 4 bases, and 8 bases lay between the germline ends. Here the CDR3 reads CASRYGETQYF. Here the CDR3 DNA reads TGTGCCAGCCGGTACGGAGAGACCCAGTACTTC.

DNA for the CDR3: TGTGCCAGCAGCCAAGAACTCTCGGCTGAAGCTTTCTTT. It codes for CASSQELSAEAFF. The V and J genes are TRBV14 and TRBJ1-1; no firm D call. This CDR3 region has 13 residues. The V gene's germline CDR1 is SGHDN and CDR2 FVKESK. The germline V and J ends were trimmed by 0 bases and 6 bases, with 8 bases remaining between them.

As DNA, the CDR3 is TGTGCCAGCAGCGGATGGAGGTCTGGAAACACCATATATTTT. Protein: CASSGWRSGNTIYF. The V gene is TRBV28, the J gene TRBJ1-3, with unresolved D. This CDR3 region has 14 residues. Germline assignment: CDR1 MDHEN and CDR2 SYDVKM. Trimming stripped 6 bases from V and 1 base from J, with 10 bases between.